Reported below is one T cell receptor beta chain. This specimen comes from a study of blood T cell repertoires in COVID-19. With 0 bases removed from V and 0 bases from J, the gap between germline ends came to 11 bases. The CDR3 runs to 16 residues. In germline, CDR1 is SGHTA, CDR2 FQGNSA. In the original workflow: It was from reference gene primer amplification that nucleated cell counts were estimated. Assay: immunoSEQ multiplex PCR; the TCRdb copy retains only in-frame clones and omits some. That table is the source of V, J and clone size, and D and trimming were worked out from the DNA. The sample carries approximately 480,000 clones, about nine tenths recorded once. Participants were aged roughly 18 to 90 years from approximately 23 US areas. Recovery among Cohort 3 donors was established by two negative PCRs, clearance, or symptom resolution.

J is TRBJ1-1 and V is TRBV7-2; D remains ambiguous. The origin of this receptor is a young woman who had recovered from COVID-19. The sequencing sample was made of PBMCs or T cells enriched from blood (not recorded which). CDR3 amino acids: CASSLALTIVNTEAFF. The CDR3 DNA reads TGTGCCAGCAGCTTAGCGCTAACGATAGTGAACACTGAAGCTTTCTTT.